The next 6 T cell receptor beta chains were all read from a single sample in a study of beta chain features in type 1 diabetes. The isolated RNA, all of it, was reverse transcribed, so expressed TCRB transcripts were what got sequenced. The repertoire was sequenced with immunoSEQ multiplex PCR; TCRdb's copy has only in-frame clones and lacks some. The sample consists of about 300,000 clones, 8% of them appearing once. Specimen: central memory CD4+ T cells from blood. The receptors stem from a woman in her late teens or twenties in good health.

This clone was counted at least ten times. The genes are TRBV5-1 and TRBJ2-2; D might be TRBD2 (6 bases). The V end was cut by 8 bases, the J end by 4 bases, with 21 bases between. The CDR3 loop spans 16 amino acids. Germline loops: CDR1 SGHRS, CDR2 YFSETQ. The CDR3 region is CASRGPGESRTGELFF. The CDR3 DNA reads TGCGCCAGTCGGGGACCGGGAGAATCCCGCACCGGGGAGCTGTTTTTT.

In its sample, this clone was seen a few times. The chain has TRBV13 and TRBJ1-1, with D perhaps TRBD1 (6 bases). This CDR3 spans 12 amino acids. Trimming took 5 bases from V and 11 from J, leaving 15 bases between them. In germline, CDR1 is PRHDT, CDR2 FYEKMQ (reference sequence). The CDR3 reads CASSGSRQEAFF. The CDR3 bases are TGTGCCAGCAGCGGGAGCCGACAGGAGGCTTTCTTT.

This clone has only a few counts. In DNA form, the CDR3 reads TGTGCCACCAGAGGAAGACAGGGAGGGAATCAGCCCCAGCATTTT. Residues: CATRGRQGGNQPQHF. This rearrangement joins TRBV15 to TRBJ1-5, with 7 bases identical to TRBD1. The V gene's germline CDR1 is LNHNV and CDR2 YYDKDF (reference sequence). CDR3 length equals 15 residues. After removal of 6 bases from V and 4 bases from J, the junction contained 9 bases not matched to a gene.

This clone was detected many times. The rearrangement uses TRBV4-1 and TRBJ2-7, with 7 bases lining up with TRBD2. The J segment lost 2 bases and the V segment lost 5 bases, leaving 6 bases of the junction unmatched. The CDR3 runs 14 residues. In germline, CDR1 is MGHRA, CDR2 YSYEKL. The CDR3 spells CASSFRTSTYEQYV. CDR3 nucleotide sequence: TGCGCCAGCAGCTTTCGGACTAGTACCTACGAGCAGTACGTC.

The chain links TRBV27 to TRBJ2-3; 7 nucleotides agree with TRBD2. The trim removed 4 bases at V and 4 bases at J, leaving 14 bases unmatched. Germline assignment: CDR1 MNHEY and CDR2 SMNVEV (reference sequence). This CDR3 region has 17 residues. The CDR3 nucleotides are TGTGCCAGCAGTTCCCCCCTCGTGGCGGGGGATCCAGATACGCAGTATTTT. Amino acids: CASSSPLVAGDPDTQYF.

This clone occurred a few times. The chain carries TRBV18 and TRBJ2-5, with TRBD1 matching over 8 bases. Germline V gene sequence: CDR1 KGHSH, CDR2 LQKENI. The CDR3 totals 16 residues. The V segment lost 3 bases and the J segment 3 bases; nucleotides outside the gene matches: 9. The CDR3 here is CASSPVRGRIEETQYF. The CDR3, as DNA: TGTGCCAGCTCACCCGTCAGGGGGCGCATCGAAGAGACCCAGTACTTC.